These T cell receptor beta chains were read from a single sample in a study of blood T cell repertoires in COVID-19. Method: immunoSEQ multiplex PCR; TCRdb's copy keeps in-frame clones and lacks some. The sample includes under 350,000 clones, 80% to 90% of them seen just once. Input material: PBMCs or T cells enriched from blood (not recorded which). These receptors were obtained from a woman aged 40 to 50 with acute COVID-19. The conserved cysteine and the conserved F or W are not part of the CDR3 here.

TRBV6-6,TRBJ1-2,ASSLRGGYT
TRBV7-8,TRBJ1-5,ASSLRWTGVIQPQH
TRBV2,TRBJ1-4,ASSNTAGINEKLF
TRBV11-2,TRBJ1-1,ASSLDGGAGTEAF
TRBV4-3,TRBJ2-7,ASSQENGGALLSYEQY
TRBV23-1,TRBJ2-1,ASSPEVSSGSLFL
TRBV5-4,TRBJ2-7,ASSLGPSSYEQY
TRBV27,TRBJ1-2,ASSLSGVEGYT
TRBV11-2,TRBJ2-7,ASSRTSGISYEQY
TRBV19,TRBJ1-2,ASSIGLSNYGYT
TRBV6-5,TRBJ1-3,ASSYSEGNTIY
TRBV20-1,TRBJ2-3,SASRTSGGAAEVPDTQY
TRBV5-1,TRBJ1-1,ASSRTTGGNTEAF
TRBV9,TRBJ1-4,ASSVETGLRAEKLF
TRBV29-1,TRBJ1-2,SGRDRGPDYGYT
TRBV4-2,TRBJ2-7,ASSQDEGQGGIEQY
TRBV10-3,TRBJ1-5,AISATDSNQPQH
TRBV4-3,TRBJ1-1,ASSQDLSLRDSPSLGKAF
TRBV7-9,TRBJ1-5,ASSSLGTANEPQH
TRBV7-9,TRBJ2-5,ASSLNGHLQETQY
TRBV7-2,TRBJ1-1,ASSLAGTGVNTEAF
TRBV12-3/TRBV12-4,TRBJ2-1,ASGTGGYNEQF
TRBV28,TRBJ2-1,ASRGGQGPYNEQF
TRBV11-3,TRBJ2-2,ASSPQFTGELF
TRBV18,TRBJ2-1,ASSPGTSGRANEQF
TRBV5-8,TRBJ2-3,ASSLSGSVGTQY
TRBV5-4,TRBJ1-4,ASSATGSEKLF
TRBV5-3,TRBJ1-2,ARSDGQKTTNYGYT
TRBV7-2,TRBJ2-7,ASSQQGLVYEQY
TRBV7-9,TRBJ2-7,ASSLAETGSYEQY
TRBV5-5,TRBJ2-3,ASSLGQILTDTQY
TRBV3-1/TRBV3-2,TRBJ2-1,ASSHKSGGASYNEQF
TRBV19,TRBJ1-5,ASRSTGYSNQPQH
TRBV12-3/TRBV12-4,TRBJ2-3,ASIHRGADTQY
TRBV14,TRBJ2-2,ASSLQGTGELF
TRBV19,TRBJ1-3,ASSLFRQGDSGNTIY
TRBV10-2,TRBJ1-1,ASSALGTVNTEAF